Detailed here is one T cell receptor beta chain. With V trimmed by 2 bases and J by 5 bases, 6 bases remained unmatched. Per germline, CDR1 SGHRS and CDR2 YFSETQ. This CDR3 is 15 amino acids long. Primers for the PCR totalled 60 Vbeta and 13 Jbeta. The table came from immunoSEQ multiplex PCR; TCRdb's copy has only in-frame clones and leaves some out. Of 80,000 to 100,000 clones in the sample, around four fifths were seen once. The sample originates from a study of cytomegalovirus exposure and HLA in healthy donors. This chain uses TRBV5-1 with TRBJ2-3; TRBD2 aligns across 9 bases. The source of this sequence is a man aged 45-65 years in good health and CMV-seropositive. The sample consisted of PBMCs. For the CDR3, the DNA is TGCGCCAGCAGCTTTGGCGGGGGGGCAATAGATACGCAGTATTTT. It specifies CASSFGGGAIDTQYF.